The sequence of this T cell receptor (beta chain) was determined in a study of blood T cell repertoires in COVID-19. Turning to the study itself: Acute and convalescent COVID-19 samples came from the United States, Italy and Spain.

Sequencing was performed with immunoSEQ multiplex PCR; in TCRdb, only in-frame clones are kept and a portion is missing. The sample lists 200,000 or so clones, 65% to 85% occurring once. With 6 bases clipped from V and 4 bases from J, the junction kept 8 bases outside the gene matches. This CDR3 contains 14 residues. From germline, CDR1 is SGHAT and CDR2 FQNNGV. The V gene is TRBV11-2, the J gene TRBJ1-1; 7 bases map to TRBD1. Sequenced sample: peripheral blood. This sequence was found in a woman aged 80 or older with acute or convalescent COVID-19. In DNA form, the CDR3 reads TGTGCCAGCAGACCGAGGGGGCATGGCACTGAAGCTTTCTTT. It encodes CASRPRGHGTEAFF. The full variable domain, with the rest looked up from reference TRBV11-2 and TRBJ1-1, is EAGVAQSPRYKIIEKRQSVAFWCNPISGHATLYWYQQILGQGPKLLIQFQNNGVVDDSQLPKDRFSAERLKGVDSTLKIQPAKLEDSAVYLCASRPRGHGTEAFFGQGTRLTVV.